This entry lists 21 T cell receptor beta chains sequenced from one sample in a study of CD8 T cells in Susac syndrome. With random hexamers, reverse transcription was performed on roughly 0.5 to 1 ug of RNA. TCRdb analysed the immunoSEQ multiplex PCR reads with MiXCR anew, one entry per CDR3 protein. The table has 100,000 to 150,000 distinct CDR3 sequences, 96% seen once. The specimen was CD4+ T cells from PBMCs. The receptors were gathered from a human donor with Susac syndrome.

The rearrangement links TRBV5-1 to TRBJ2-5; perhaps TRBD2 as D (6 bases). In germline, CDR1 is SGHRS, CDR2 YFSETQ. V was cut by 7 bases and J by 2 bases, with 18 bases left in between. This CDR3 spans 15 amino acids. CDR3 in DNA: TGCGCCAGCTTCCGAGGGGCTAGCGTACAAGAGACCCAGTACTTC. It yields the protein CASFRGASVQETQYF.

The chain combines TRBV6-2 or TRBV6-3 with TRBJ1-2; 8 nucleotides match TRBD1. Germline CDR1 reads MNHEY; CDR2 reads SVGEGT. The trim removed 5 bases at V and 5 bases at J, leaving 13 bases unmatched. This CDR3 has 16 amino acids. CDR3 bases: TGTGCCAGCAGTACCCGCGGACAGGGAGCATTTTATGGCTACACCTTC. Protein: CASSTRGQGAFYGYTF.

CDR3 DNA sequence: TGCAGTGCACAAGGGAAGGATAGCGGGAGCTACGAGCAGTACTTC. Residues: CSAQGKDSGSYEQYF. The chain employs TRBV20-1 and TRBJ2-7; 9 nucleotides agree with TRBD2. With V trimmed by 6 bases and J by 3 bases, 12 bases remained unmatched. This CDR3 has 15 amino acids. Per germline, CDR1 DFQATT and CDR2 SNEGSKA (reference sequence).

V usage is TRBV4-3 and J usage is TRBJ2-2, with D perhaps matching TRBD1 or TRBD2 (5 bases each). The CDR3 length is 15 residues. The germline V gene has CDR1 LGHNA and CDR2 YSLEER. Trimming removed 2 bases at V and 6 bases at J, with 13 bases between. This chain's CDR3 is CASSQSGGTPGELFF. The CDR3 DNA reads TGCGCCAGCAGCCAATCTGGGGGTACCCCCGGGGAGCTGTTTTTT.

The chain couples TRBV29-1 to TRBJ2-3, with TRBD2 matching 8 bases. The V segment lost 2 bases and the J segment 4 bases; nucleotides outside the gene matches: 5. Germline lookup yields CDR1 SQVTM and CDR2 ANQGSEA. This CDR3 comprises 14 residues. CDR3 residues: CSVEKGLGADTQYF. The CDR3, as DNA: TGCAGCGTTGAAAAGGGACTAGGGGCAGATACGCAGTATTTT.

The CDR3 here is CSVSRTDYGYTF. The DNA for the CDR3 is TGCAGCGTTTCTAGGACAGACTATGGCTACACCTTC. The V call is TRBV29-1, the J call TRBJ1-2; D is perhaps TRBD1 (6 bases). V gave up 5 bases and J gave up 3 bases, with 10 bases separating them. This CDR3 comprises 12 residues. The germline gives CDR1 SQVTM, CDR2 ANQGSEA.

This clonotype was seen a single time. The V and J genes are TRBV29-1 and TRBJ2-5; tentatively, D is TRBD2 (5 bases). Germline values: CDR1 SQVTM, CDR2 ANQGSEA. The CDR3 is 13 amino acids. Deletions cut 2 bases from V and 6 bases from J, with 13 bases between. This chain's CDR3 is CSVELLLAQTQYF. The DNA of the CDR3 is TGCAGCGTTGAATTACTGCTAGCTCAGACCCAGTACTTC.

The chain recombines TRBV3-1 with TRBJ1-1, with 7 bases lining up with TRBD1. Losses at the gene ends were 4 bases for V and 7 bases for J; bases not matched to a gene: 6. The CDR3 length is 13 residues. CDR1 LGHDT and CDR2 YNNKEL come from the germline V gene (reference sequence). This CDR3 reads CASSPGQFDEAFF. In DNA, the CDR3 is TGTGCCAGCAGCCCGGGACAGTTCGATGAAGCTTTCTTT.

The chain recombines TRBV29-1 with TRBJ2-3; D gene ambiguous. Trimming removed 7 bases from V and 2 bases from J, with 13 bases in between. CDR1 SQVTM and CDR2 ANQGSEA come from the germline V gene. The CDR3 consists of 13 residues. In nucleotides, the CDR3 is TGCAGCGCTCGTGGCCTCTACACAGATACGCAGTATTTT. Amino acids: CSARGLYTDTQYF.

This chain uses TRBV30 with TRBJ2-7; TRBD2 matches 9 bases. The CDR3 has 16 amino acids. The germline CDR1 and CDR2 sequences are GTSNPN and SVGIG (reference sequence). With 1 base clipped from V and 0 bases from J, the junction kept 7 bases outside the gene matches. CDR3 region: CAWSGLAGLFSYEQYF. DNA of the CDR3: TGTGCCTGGAGTGGGCTAGCGGGACTTTTCTCCTACGAGCAGTACTTC.

This clonotype was counted once. V is TRBV6-6 and J is TRBJ2-3; TRBD1 matches at 7 bases. Per germline, CDR1 MNHNY and CDR2 SVGAGI (reference sequence). V lost 2 bases and J lost 2; bases outside the gene matches: 1. The CDR3 sequence is 14 residues long. This CDR3 is CASSYGQATDTQYF. CDR3 DNA: TGTGCCAGCAGTTACGGACAGGCCACAGATACGCAGTATTTT.

The chain recombines TRBV24-1 with TRBJ1-1; weak D call: TRBD1 (5 bases). The ends were cut back, 2 bases at V and 2 bases at J, with 11 bases in the middle. In germline, CDR1 is KGHDR, CDR2 SFDVKD. The CDR3 length is 15 residues. The CDR3 protein is CATSDSGPRNTEAFF. In nucleotides, the CDR3 is TGTGCCACCAGTGATTCGGGACCGCGTAACACTGAAGCTTTCTTT.

The V call is TRBV6-5, the J call TRBJ2-5; TRBD1 agrees at 7 bases. The CDR3 consists of 17 residues. The junction had 12 bases not matched to a gene; V was cut back by 0 bases and J by 5 bases. Germline V gene data show CDR1 as MNHEY and CDR2 as SVGAGI. The CDR3 spells CASSYSPTVGGMETQYF. The CDR3 DNA follows: TGTGCCAGCAGTTACTCCCCGACCGTAGGGGGCATGGAGACCCAGTACTTC.

The rearrangement links TRBV7-9 to TRBJ2-6; maybe TRBD2 (5 bases). Germline V gene sequence: CDR1 SEHNR, CDR2 FQNEAQ (reference sequence). Trimming left V 5 bases short and J 0 bases short, with 20 bases between. The CDR3 is 19 residues long. CDR3 coding DNA: TGTGCCAGCAGCCTCATTCGAGGAGGACTTGGCTCTGGGGCCAACGTCCTGACTTTC. Amino acids: CASSLIRGGLGSGANVLTF.

The chain links TRBV7-8 to TRBJ2-6; 7 nucleotides align to TRBD1. V dropped 5 bases and J dropped 0; count of bases not matched to a gene: 7. The CDR3 contains 17 residues. CDR1 and CDR2 (germline): SGHVS, FQNEAQ. CDR3 sequence (DNA): TGTGCCAGCAGCCGCCGACAGGGTAACTCTGGGGCCAACGTCCTGACTTTC. Its protein product is CASSRRQGNSGANVLTF. Using reference TRBV7-8 and TRBJ2-6 for the parts outside the CDR3, the full variable domain is GAGVSQSPRYKVAKRGQDVALRCDPISGHVSLFWYQQALGQGPEFLTYFQNEAQLDKSGLPSDRFFAERPEGSVSTLKIQRTQQEDSAVYLCASSRRQGNSGANVLTFGAGSRLTVL.

CDR3 sequence: CASSPNRDTQYF. CDR3 in DNA: TGTGCCAGCAGCCCGAACAGGGATACGCAGTATTTT. The V and J genes are TRBV27 and TRBJ2-3; D may be TRBD1 (5 bases). The CDR3 is made up of 12 amino acids. The V and J ends lost 6 bases and 6 bases respectively, with 10 bases between them. Germline V gives CDR1 MNHEY, CDR2 SMNVEV (reference sequence).

The chain employs TRBV5-1 and TRBJ2-1; TRBD2 matches at 8 bases. Looked up from germline, CDR1 is SGHRS and CDR2 is YFSETQ. CDR3 length: 14 residues. J lost 7 bases, V lost 5 bases, and 8 bases had no gene match. The CDR3 protein is CASSIKRESNEQFF. CDR3 nucleotide sequence: TGCGCCAGCAGTATCAAGCGGGAGAGTAATGAGCAGTTCTTC.

This chain joins TRBV20-1 and TRBJ2-7; D is undetermined. The germline gives CDR1 DFQATT, CDR2 SNEGSKA (reference sequence). V dropped 2 bases and J dropped 5 bases, with 10 bases sitting between them. The CDR3 has 12 residues. CDR3 sequence reads: CSARPTEDEQYF. The CDR3 DNA follows: TGCAGTGCTAGACCCACGGAAGACGAGCAGTACTTC.

DNA for the CDR3: TGTGCCAGCAGCCAAGATGGGGGGACGGGCACAGATACGCAGTATTTT. Amino acid sequence: CASSQDGGTGTDTQYF. The rearrangement joins TRBV4-2 to TRBJ2-3, with D perhaps matching TRBD2 (6 bases). CDR1 is LGHNA and CDR2 is YNFKEQ in the germline V gene. This CDR3 is 16 amino acids long. Trimming pared 0 bases from V and 1 base from J, leaving 11 bases between.

The genes are TRBV2 and TRBJ2-6; D gene unclear. From germline, CDR1 is SNHLY and CDR2 FYNNEI. V was pared by 8 bases and J by 3 bases, with 5 bases between. The CDR3 length is 12 residues. The DNA for the CDR3 is TGTGCCAGCTCGGTTGGGGCCAACGTCCTGACTTTC. This codes for CASSVGANVLTF.

The CDR3 protein is CASYSSGGNEKLFF. The DNA for the CDR3 is TGTGCCAGCTACTCCTCGGGCGGTAATGAAAAACTGTTTTTT. The genes are TRBV12-3 or TRBV12-4 and TRBJ1-4; no definite D call. V lost 8 bases to trimming and J lost 4 bases, with 14 bases between them. The CDR3 is 14 residues long.